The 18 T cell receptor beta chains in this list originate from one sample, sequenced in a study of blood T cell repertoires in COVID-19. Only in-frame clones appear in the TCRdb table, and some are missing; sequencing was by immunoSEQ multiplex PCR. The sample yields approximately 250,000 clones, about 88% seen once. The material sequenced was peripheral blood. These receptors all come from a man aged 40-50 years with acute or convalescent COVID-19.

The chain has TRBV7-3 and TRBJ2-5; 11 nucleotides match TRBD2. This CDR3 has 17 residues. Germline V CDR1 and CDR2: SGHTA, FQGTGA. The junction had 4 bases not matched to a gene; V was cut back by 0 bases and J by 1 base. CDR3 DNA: TGTGCCAGCAGCTTAACCCCTAGCGGGGGGCTCCAAGAGACCCAGTACTTC. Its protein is CASSLTPSGGLQETQYF.

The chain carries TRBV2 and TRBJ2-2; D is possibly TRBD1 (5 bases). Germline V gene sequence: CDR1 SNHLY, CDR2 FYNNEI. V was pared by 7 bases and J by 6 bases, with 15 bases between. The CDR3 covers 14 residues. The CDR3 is CASTPGSSAGELFF. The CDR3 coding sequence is TGTGCCAGCACTCCAGGGTCATCGGCCGGGGAGCTGTTTTTT.

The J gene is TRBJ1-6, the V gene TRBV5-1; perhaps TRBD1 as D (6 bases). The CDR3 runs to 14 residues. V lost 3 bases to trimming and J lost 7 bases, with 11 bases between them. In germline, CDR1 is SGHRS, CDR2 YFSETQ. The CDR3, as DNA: TGCGCCAGCAGCTCCGGGACACCGAATTCACCCCTCCACTTT. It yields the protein CASSSGTPNSPLHF.

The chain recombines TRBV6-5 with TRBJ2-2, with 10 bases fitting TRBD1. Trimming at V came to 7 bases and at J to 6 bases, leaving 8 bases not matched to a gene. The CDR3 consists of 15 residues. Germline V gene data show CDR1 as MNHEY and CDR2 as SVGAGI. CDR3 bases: TGTGCCAGCACCTTAGGGACAGGGGTCTCCGGGGAGCTGTTTTTT. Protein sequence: CASTLGTGVSGELFF.

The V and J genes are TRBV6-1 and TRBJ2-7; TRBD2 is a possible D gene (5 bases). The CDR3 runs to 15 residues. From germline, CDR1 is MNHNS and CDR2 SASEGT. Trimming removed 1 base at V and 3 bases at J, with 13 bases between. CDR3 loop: CASSEDGREDYEQYF. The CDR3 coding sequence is TGTGCCAGCAGTGAAGACGGACGGGAAGACTACGAGCAGTACTTC.

CDR3 in amino acids: CATGPDRAVQPQHF. The CDR3 DNA sequence: TGTGCCACCGGACCTGACAGGGCGGTCCAGCCCCAGCATTTT. This chain connects TRBV15 to TRBJ1-5, with 7 positions matching TRBD1. The germline CDR1 and CDR2 sequences are LNHNV and YYDKDF (reference sequence). After removal of 8 bases from V and 7 bases from J, the junction contained 11 bases not matched to a gene. The CDR3 is made up of 14 amino acids. The full variable domain, in which reference TRBV15 and TRBJ1-5 provide the parts outside the CDR3, is DAMVIQNPRYQVTQFGKPVTLSCSQTLNHNVMYWYQQKSSQAPKLLFHYYDKDFNNEADTPDNFQSRRPNTSFCFLDIRSPGLGDTAMYLCATGPDRAVQPQHFGDGTRLSIL.

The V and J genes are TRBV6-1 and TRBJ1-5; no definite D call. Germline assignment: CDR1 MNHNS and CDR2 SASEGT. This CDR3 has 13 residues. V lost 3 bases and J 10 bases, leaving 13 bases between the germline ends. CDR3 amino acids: CASSEYPGDPQHF. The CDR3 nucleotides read TGTGCCAGCAGTGAGTACCCCGGGGATCCCCAGCATTTT.

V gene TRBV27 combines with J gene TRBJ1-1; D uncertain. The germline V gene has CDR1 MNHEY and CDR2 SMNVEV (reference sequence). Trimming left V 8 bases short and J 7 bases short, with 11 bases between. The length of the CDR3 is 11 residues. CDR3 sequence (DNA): TGTGCCAGCGCTAGTTATTATGAAGCTTTCTTT. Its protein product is CASASYYEAFF.

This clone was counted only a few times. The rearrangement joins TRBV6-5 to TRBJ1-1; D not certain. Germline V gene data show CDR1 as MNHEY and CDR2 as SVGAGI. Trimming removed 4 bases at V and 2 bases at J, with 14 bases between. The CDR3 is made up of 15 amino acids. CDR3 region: CASSSTTGSNTEAFF. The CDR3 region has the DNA TGTGCCAGCAGTTCCACAACCGGGTCCAACACTGAAGCTTTCTTT.

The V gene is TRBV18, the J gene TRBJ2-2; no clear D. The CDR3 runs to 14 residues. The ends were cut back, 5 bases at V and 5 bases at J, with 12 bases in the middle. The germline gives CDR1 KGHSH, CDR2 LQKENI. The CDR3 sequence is CASSALYSTGELFF. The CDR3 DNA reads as TGTGCCAGCTCAGCCCTATACAGTACCGGGGAGCTGTTTTTT.

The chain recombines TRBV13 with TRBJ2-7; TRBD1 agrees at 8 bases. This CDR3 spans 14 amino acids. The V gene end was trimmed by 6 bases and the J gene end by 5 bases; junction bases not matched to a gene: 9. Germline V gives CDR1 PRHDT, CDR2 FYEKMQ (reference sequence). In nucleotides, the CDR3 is TGTGCCAGCAGACGAGGACAGGGCGCCAACGAGCAGTACTTC. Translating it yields CASRRGQGANEQYF. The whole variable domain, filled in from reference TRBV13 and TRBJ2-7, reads AAGVIQSPRHLIKEKRETATLKCYPIPRHDTVYWYQQGPGQDPQFLISFYEKMQSDKGSIPDRFSAQQFSDYHSELNMSSLELGDSALYFCASRRGQGANEQYFGPGTRLTVT.

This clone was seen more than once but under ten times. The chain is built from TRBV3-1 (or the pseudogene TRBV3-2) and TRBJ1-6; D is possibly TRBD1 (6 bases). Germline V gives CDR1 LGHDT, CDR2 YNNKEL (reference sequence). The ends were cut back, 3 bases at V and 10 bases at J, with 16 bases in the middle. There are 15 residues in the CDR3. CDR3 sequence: CASSQGVAGVSPLHF. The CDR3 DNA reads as TGTGCCAGCAGCCAGGGGGTGGCAGGGGTATCACCCCTCCACTTT.

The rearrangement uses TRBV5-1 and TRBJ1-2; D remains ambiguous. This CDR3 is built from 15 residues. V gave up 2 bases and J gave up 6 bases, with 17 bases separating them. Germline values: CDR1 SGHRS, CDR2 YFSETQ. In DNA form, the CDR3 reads TGCGCCAGCAGCTTTACCCCGGGAGGGCAGGATGGCTACACCTTC. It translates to CASSFTPGGQDGYTF. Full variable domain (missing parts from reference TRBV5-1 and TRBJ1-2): KAGVTQTPRYLIKTRGQQVTLSCSPISGHRSVSWYQQTPGQGLQFLFEYFSETQRNKGNFPGRFSGRQFSNSRSEMNVSTLELGDSALYLCASSFTPGGQDGYTFGSGTRLTVV.

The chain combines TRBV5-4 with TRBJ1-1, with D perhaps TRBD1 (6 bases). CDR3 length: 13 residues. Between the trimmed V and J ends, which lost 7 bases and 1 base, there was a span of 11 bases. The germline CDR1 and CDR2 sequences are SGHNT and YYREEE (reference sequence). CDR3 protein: CASSRQANTEAFF. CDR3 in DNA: TGTGCCAGCTCAAGACAGGCGAACACTGAAGCTTTCTTT.

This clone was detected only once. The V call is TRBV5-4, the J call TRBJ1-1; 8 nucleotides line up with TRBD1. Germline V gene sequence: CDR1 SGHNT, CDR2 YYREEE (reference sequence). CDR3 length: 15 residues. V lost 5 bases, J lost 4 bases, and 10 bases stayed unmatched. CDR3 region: CASSNLNRGGTEAFF. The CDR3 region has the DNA TGTGCCAGCAGTAATTTGAACAGGGGGGGCACTGAAGCTTTCTTT.

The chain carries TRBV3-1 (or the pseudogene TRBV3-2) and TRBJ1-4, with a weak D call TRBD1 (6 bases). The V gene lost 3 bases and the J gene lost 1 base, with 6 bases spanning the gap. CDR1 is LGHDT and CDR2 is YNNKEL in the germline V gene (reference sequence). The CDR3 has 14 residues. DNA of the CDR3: TGTGCCAGCAGCCACAGGGGAACTAATGAAAAACTGTTTTTT. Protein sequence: CASSHRGTNEKLFF.

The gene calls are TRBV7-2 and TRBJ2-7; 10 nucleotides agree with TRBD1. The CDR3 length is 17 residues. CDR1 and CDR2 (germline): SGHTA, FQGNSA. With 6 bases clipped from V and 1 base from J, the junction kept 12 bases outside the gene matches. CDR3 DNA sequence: TGTGCCAGCAGTCTCGGACAGGGGGTCACTCGATCCTACGAGCAGTACTTC. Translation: CASSLGQGVTRSYEQYF.

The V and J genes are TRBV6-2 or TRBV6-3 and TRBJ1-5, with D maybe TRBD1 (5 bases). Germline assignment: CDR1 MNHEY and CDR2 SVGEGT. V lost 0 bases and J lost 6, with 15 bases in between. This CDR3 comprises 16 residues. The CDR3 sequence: CASSYSKGQGGQPQHF. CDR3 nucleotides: TGTGCCAGCAGTTACTCGAAAGGTCAGGGAGGTCAGCCCCAGCATTTT.